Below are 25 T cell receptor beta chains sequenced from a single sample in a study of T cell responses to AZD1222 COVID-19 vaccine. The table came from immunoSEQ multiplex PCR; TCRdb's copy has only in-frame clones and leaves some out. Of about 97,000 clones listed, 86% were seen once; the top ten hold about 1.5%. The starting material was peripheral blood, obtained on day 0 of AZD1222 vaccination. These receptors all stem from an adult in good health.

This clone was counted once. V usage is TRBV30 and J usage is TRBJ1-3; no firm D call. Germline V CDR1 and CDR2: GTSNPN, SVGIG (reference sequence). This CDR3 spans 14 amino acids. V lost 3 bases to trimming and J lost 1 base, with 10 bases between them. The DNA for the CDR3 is TGTGCCTGGAGGGAGAGGGTATCTGGAAACACCATATATTTT. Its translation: CAWRERVSGNTIYF.

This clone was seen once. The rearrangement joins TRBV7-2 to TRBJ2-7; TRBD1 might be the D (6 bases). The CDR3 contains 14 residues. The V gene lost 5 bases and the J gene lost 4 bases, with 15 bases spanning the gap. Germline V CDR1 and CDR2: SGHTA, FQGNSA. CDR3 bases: TGTGCCAGCAGCATACAGGGTTTTGGGTACGAGCAGTACTTC. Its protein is CASSIQGFGYEQYF.

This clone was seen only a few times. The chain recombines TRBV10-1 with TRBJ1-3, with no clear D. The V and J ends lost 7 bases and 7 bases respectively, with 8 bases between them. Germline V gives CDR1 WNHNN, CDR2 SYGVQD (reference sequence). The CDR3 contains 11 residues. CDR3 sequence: CASTSRNTIYF. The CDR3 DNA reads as TGCGCCAGCACCTCACGGAACACCATATATTTT.

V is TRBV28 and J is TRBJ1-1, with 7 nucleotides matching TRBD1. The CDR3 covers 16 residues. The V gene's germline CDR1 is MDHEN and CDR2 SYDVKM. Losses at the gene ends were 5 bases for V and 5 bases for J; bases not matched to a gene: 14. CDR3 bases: TGTGCCAGCAGTCTAGGGGAGTTCGACAGGGTGACTGAAGCTTTCTTT. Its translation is CASSLGEFDRVTEAFF.

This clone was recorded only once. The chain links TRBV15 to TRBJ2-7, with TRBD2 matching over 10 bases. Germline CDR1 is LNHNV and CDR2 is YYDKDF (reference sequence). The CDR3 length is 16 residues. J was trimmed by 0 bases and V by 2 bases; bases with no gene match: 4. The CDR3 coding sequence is TGTGCCACCAGCAGACCCTCTAGCGGGAGCTCCTACGAGCAGTACTTC. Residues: CATSRPSSGSSYEQYF. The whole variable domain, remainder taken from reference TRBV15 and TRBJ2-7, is DAMVIQNPRYQVTQFGKPVTLSCSQTLNHNVMYWYQQKSSQAPKLLFHYYDKDFNNEADTPDNFQSRRPNTSFCFLDIRSPGLGDTAMYLCATSRPSSGSSYEQYFGPGTRLTVT.

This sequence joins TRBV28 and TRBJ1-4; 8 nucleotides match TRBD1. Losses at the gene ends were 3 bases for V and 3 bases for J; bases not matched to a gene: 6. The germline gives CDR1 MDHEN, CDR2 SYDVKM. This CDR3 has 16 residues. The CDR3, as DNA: TGTGCCAGCAGTTTGTTCCGGACAGGGCCTAATGAAAAACTGTTTTTT. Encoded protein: CASSLFRTGPNEKLFF.

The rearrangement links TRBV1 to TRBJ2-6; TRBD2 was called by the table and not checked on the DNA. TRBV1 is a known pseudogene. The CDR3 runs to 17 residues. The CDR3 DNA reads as TGCACCAGCAGCCAAGATTTCGGGAGGGCTGGGGCCAACGTCCTGACTTTC. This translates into CTSSQDFGRAGANVLTF.

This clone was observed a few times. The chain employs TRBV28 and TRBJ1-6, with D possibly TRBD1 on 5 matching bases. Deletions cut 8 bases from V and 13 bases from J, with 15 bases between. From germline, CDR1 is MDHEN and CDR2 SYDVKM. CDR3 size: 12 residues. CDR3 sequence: CASQTRGEPLHF. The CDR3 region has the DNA TGTGCCAGCCAGACAAGGGGTGAGCCCCTCCACTTT.

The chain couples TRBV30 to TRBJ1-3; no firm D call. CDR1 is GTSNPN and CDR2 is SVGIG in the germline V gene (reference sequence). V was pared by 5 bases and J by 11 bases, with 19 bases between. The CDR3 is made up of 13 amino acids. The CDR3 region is CAWAPGEATAIYF. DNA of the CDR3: TGTGCCTGGGCCCCCGGCGAGGCGACTGCCATATATTTT.

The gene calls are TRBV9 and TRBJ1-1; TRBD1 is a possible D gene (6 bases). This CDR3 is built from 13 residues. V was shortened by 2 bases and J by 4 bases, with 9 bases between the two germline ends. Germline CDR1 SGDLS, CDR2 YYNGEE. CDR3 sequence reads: CASSVLGGTEAFF. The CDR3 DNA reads TGTGCCAGCAGCGTTTTAGGGGGCACTGAAGCTTTCTTT.

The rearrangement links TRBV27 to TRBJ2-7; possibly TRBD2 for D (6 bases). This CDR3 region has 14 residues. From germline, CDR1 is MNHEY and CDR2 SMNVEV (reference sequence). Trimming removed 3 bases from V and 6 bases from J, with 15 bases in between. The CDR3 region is CASSLAAGRREQYF. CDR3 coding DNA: TGTGCCAGCAGTTTGGCCGCGGGAAGGCGCGAGCAGTACTTC.

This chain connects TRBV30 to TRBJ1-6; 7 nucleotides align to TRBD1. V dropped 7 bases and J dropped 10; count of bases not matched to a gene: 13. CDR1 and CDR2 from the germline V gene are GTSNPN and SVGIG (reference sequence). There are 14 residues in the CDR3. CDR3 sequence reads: CALSQTGLGSPLHF. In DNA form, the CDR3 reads TGTGCCTTAAGCCAGACAGGGCTTGGATCACCCCTCCACTTT. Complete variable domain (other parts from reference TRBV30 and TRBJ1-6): SQTIHQWPATLVQPVGSPLSLECTVEGTSNPNLYWYRQAAGRGLQLLFYSVGIGQISSEVPQNLSASRPQDRQFILSSKKLLLSDSGFYLCALSQTGLGSPLHFGNGTRLTVT.

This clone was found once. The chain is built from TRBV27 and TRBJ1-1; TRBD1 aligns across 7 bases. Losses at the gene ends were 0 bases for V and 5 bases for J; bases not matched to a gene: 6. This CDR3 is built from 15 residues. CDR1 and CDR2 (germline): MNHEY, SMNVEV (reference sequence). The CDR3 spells CASSLSGRGRTEAFF. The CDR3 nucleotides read TGTGCCAGCAGTTTATCCGGCAGGGGGAGGACTGAAGCTTTCTTT.

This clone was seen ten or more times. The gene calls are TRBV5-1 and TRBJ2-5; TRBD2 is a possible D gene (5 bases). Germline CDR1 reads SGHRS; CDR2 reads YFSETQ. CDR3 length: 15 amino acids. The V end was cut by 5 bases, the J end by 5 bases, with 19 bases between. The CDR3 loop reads CASRIAGNQYETQYF. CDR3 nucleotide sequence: TGCGCCAGCAGAATTGCCGGGAATCAATACGAGACCCAGTACTTC.

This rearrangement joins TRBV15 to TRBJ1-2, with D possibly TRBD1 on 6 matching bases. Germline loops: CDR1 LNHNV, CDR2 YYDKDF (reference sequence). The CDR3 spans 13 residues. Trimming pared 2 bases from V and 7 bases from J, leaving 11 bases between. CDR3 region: CATSRFLGGGYTF. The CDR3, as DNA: TGTGCCACCAGCAGATTCTTAGGGGGTGGCTACACCTTC. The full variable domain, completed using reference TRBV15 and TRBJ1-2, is DAMVIQNPRYQVTQFGKPVTLSCSQTLNHNVMYWYQQKSSQAPKLLFHYYDKDFNNEADTPDNFQSRRPNTSFCFLDIRSPGLGDTAMYLCATSRFLGGGYTFGSGTRLTVV.

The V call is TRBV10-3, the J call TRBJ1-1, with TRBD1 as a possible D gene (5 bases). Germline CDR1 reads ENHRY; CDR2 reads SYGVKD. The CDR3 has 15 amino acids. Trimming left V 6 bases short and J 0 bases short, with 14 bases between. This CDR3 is CAISRTQTLNTEAFF. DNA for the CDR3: TGTGCCATCAGCAGGACACAAACTCTGAACACTGAAGCTTTCTTT.

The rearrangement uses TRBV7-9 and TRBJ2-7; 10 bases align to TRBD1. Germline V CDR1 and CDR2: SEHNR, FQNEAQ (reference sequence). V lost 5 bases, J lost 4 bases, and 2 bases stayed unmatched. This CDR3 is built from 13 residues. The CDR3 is CASSPGQGYEQYF. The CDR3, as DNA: TGTGCCAGCAGCCCGGGACAGGGGTACGAGCAGTACTTC.

This CDR3 is CASSDSGQGGNTIYF. For the CDR3, the DNA is TGTGCCAGTAGTGACTCCGGACAGGGAGGAAACACCATATATTTT. The chain recombines TRBV6-5 with TRBJ1-3, with 8 bases that match TRBD1. Germline values: CDR1 MNHEY, CDR2 SVGAGI. V lost 9 bases, J lost 4 bases, and 11 bases stayed unmatched. The CDR3 runs 15 residues.

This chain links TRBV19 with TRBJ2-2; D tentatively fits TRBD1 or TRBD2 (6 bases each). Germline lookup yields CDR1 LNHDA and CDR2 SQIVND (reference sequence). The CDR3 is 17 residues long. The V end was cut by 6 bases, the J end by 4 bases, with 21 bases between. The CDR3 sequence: CASRPGAVVFSTGELFF. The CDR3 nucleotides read TGTGCCAGTAGACCGGGGGCGGTCGTTTTTTCCACCGGGGAGCTGTTTTTT.

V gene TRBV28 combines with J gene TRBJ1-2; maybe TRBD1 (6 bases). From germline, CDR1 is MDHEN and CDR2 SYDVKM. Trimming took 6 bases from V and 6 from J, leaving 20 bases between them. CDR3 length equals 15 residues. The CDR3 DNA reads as TGTGCCAGCAGGCCCTCTAAGGGGGGATGGGATGGCTACACCTTC. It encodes CASRPSKGGWDGYTF.

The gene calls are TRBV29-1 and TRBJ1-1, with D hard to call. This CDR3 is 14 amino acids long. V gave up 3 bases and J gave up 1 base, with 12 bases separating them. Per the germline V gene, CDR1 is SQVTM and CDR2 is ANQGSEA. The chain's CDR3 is CSVERVGRNTEAFF. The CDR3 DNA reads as TGCAGCGTTGAGAGGGTCGGACGGAACACTGAAGCTTTCTTT.

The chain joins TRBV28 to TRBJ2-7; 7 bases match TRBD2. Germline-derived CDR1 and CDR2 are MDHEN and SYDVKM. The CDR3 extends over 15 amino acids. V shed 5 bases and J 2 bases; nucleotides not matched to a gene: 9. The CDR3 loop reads CASSLPWRGTYEQYF. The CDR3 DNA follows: TGTGCCAGCAGTCTGCCCTGGCGGGGGACCTACGAGCAGTACTTC.

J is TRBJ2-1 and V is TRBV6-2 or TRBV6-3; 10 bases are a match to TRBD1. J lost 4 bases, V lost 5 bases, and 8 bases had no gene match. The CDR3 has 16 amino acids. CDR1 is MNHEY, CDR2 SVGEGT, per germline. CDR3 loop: CASSRKRTGGYNEQFF. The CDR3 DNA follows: TGTGCCAGCAGTCGGAAACGGACAGGGGGGTACAATGAGCAGTTCTTC.

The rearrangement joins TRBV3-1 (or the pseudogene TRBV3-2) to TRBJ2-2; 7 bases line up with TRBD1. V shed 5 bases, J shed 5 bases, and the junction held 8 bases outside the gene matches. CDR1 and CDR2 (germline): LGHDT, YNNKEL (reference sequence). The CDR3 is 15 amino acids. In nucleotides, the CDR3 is TGTGCCAGCAGCTCACTGACAGGGAATACCGGGGAGCTGTTTTTT. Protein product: CASSSLTGNTGELFF.

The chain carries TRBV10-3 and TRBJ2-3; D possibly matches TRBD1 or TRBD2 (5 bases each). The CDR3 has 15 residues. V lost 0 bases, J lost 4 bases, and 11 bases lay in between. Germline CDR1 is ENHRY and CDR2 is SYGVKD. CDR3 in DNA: TGTGCCATCAGTGAGTCCGGGGCAGACGCAGATACGCAGTATTTT. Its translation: CAISESGADADTQYF.